Shown below are 4 T cell receptor beta chains from a single sample sequenced in a study of T cell responses to AZD1222 COVID-19 vaccine. Sequencing used immunoSEQ multiplex PCR; TCRdb keeps in-frame clones, though not all of them. The table includes about 110,000 clones, 85% to 90% detected once. This specimen consisted of peripheral blood, obtained on day 0 of AZD1222 vaccination. These receptors were obtained from an adult in good health.

This chain joins TRBV5-1 and TRBJ1-4; tentative D call: TRBD1 (5 bases). CDR3 size: 14 residues. V gave up 4 bases and J gave up 7 bases, with 14 bases separating them. The V gene's germline CDR1 is SGHRS and CDR2 YFSETQ. The CDR3, as DNA: TGCGCCAGCAGCCTCCGAGGGGACGGTGAAAAACTGTTTTTT. Translated, it gives CASSLRGDGEKLFF. The full variable domain, rest sourced from reference TRBV5-1 and TRBJ1-4, is KAGVTQTPRYLIKTRGQQVTLSCSPISGHRSVSWYQQTPGQGLQFLFEYFSETQRNKGNFPGRFSGRQFSNSRSEMNVSTLELGDSALYLCASSLRGDGEKLFFGSGTQLSVL.

The rearrangement links TRBV15 to TRBJ2-1; perhaps TRBD2 as D (5 bases). Looked up from germline, CDR1 is LNHNV and CDR2 is YYDKDF (reference sequence). The germline V and J ends were trimmed by 5 bases and 4 bases, with 15 bases remaining between them. This CDR3 is built from 15 residues. The chain's CDR3 is CATSPGIGPYNEQFF. The CDR3 nucleotides read TGTGCCACCAGCCCGGGGATAGGCCCTTACAATGAGCAGTTCTTC.

The rearrangement uses TRBV27 and TRBJ2-1; D tentatively fits TRBD1 or TRBD2 (6 bases each). Germline CDR1 MNHEY, CDR2 SMNVEV (reference sequence). The CDR3 is 17 residues long. The V end was cut by 6 bases, the J end by 7 bases, with 25 bases between. CDR3 sequence (DNA): TGTGCCAGCAGCATGAAACAGGGAGGTTCTGTGAGGAATGAGCAGTTCTTC. The encoded protein is CASSMKQGGSVRNEQFF.

The genes are TRBV7-9 and TRBJ1-3; D is unresolved. The germline gives CDR1 SEHNR, CDR2 FQNEAQ (reference sequence). The CDR3 loop spans 16 amino acids. V was clipped by 1 base and J by 0 bases, with 10 bases between them. CDR3 DNA: TGTGCCAGCAGCTTAGATGTCGTTTTCTCTGGAAACACCATATATTTT. This sequence encodes CASSLDVVFSGNTIYF.